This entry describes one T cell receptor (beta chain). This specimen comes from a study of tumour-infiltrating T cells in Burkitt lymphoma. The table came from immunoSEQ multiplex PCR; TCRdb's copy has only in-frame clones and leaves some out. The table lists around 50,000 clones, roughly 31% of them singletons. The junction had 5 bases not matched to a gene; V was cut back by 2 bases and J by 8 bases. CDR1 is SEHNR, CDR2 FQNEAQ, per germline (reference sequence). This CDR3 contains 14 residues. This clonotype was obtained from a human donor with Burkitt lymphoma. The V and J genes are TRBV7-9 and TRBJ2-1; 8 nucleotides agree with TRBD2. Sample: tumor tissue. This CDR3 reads CASSLLSGGHEQFF. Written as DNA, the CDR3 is TGTGCCAGCAGCTTACTTTCGGGGGGGCATGAGCAGTTCTTC.